This passage covers 11 T cell receptor beta chains from one sample sequenced in a study of blood T cell repertoires in COVID-19. Only in-frame clones appear in the TCRdb table, and some are missing; sequencing was by immunoSEQ multiplex PCR. The sample carries around 58,000 clones, 70% to 90% recorded once. Sequenced: peripheral blood. These receptors came from a human donor in a cohort sampled during active COVID-19.

This chain links TRBV5-1 with TRBJ1-2, with 7 bases fitting TRBD1. The V segment lost 5 bases and the J segment 0 bases; nucleotides outside the gene matches: 7. The CDR3 runs to 15 residues. CDR1 is SGHRS and CDR2 is YFSETQ in the germline V gene. The CDR3 DNA reads as TGCGCCAGCAGTTGGGGGACAGAAGCTAACTATGGCTACACCTTC. Its translation: CASSWGTEANYGYTF.

The chain carries TRBV2 and TRBJ1-3; 7 bases line up with TRBD1. Germline CDR1 is SNHLY and CDR2 is FYNNEI. CDR3 size: 13 residues. The V and J ends lost 2 bases and 6 bases, in that order; junction bases with no gene match: 1. CDR3 amino acids: CASSERGPNTIYF. The CDR3 DNA follows: TGTGCCAGCAGTGAAAGGGGGCCAAACACCATATATTTT.

This chain joins TRBV3-1 (or the pseudogene TRBV3-2) and TRBJ2-5; 7 nucleotides match TRBD1. Germline trimming cut 0 bases from V and 7 bases from J; bases unmatched to any gene: 8. CDR1 and CDR2 from the germline V gene are LGHDT and YNNKEL (reference sequence). This CDR3 is built from 15 residues. This CDR3 is CASSQDARGSGTQYF. In DNA, the CDR3 is TGTGCCAGCAGCCAAGATGCCAGGGGGTCTGGGACCCAGTACTTC.

The chain has TRBV7-9 and TRBJ2-7, with TRBD1 identical over 10 bases. Germline CDR1 reads SEHNR; CDR2 reads FQNEAQ (reference sequence). V gave up 6 bases and J gave up 2 bases; unmatched junction bases: 4. This CDR3 region has 14 residues. CDR3 protein: CASRTGTGAYEQYF. For the CDR3, the DNA is TGTGCCAGCAGGACCGGGACAGGGGCCTACGAGCAGTACTTC.

This chain uses TRBV7-3 with TRBJ2-1; the D gene is possibly TRBD1 (6 bases). CDR1 and CDR2 from the germline V gene are SGHTA and FQGTGA. The CDR3 is 14 residues long. Trimming took 2 bases from V and 5 from J, leaving 10 bases between them. The CDR3 sequence is CASSLQGWDNEQFF. CDR3 nucleotide sequence: TGTGCCAGCAGCTTACAGGGGTGGGACAATGAGCAGTTCTTC.

The chain is built from TRBV5-6 and TRBJ2-7, with TRBD1 matching 8 bases. Looked up from germline, CDR1 is SGHDT and CDR2 is YYEEEE. V shed 0 bases, J shed 4 bases, and the junction held 3 bases outside the gene matches. This CDR3 has 14 residues. The CDR3 sequence is CASSLGGQEYEQYF. CDR3 nucleotides: TGTGCCAGCAGCTTGGGGGGACAGGAATACGAGCAGTACTTC.

The chain joins TRBV18 to TRBJ1-1; 12 nucleotides match TRBD1. Per germline, CDR1 KGHSH and CDR2 LQKENI. CDR3 length: 16 amino acids. After removal of 3 bases from V and 0 bases from J, the junction contained 2 bases not matched to a gene. The CDR3 reads CASSPGTGGMNTEAFF. The CDR3 nucleotides are TGTGCCAGCTCACCCGGGACAGGGGGCATGAACACTGAAGCTTTCTTT.

The rearrangement uses TRBV3-1 (or the pseudogene TRBV3-2) and TRBJ1-4, with TRBD1 matching over 8 bases. Germline CDR1 and CDR2: LGHDT and YNNKEL (reference sequence). V lost 4 bases and J lost 3; bases outside the gene matches: 7. This CDR3 spans 16 amino acids. CDR3 in amino acids: CASSPRRGPANEKLFF. CDR3 nucleotides: TGTGCCAGCAGCCCACGCAGGGGGCCGGCTAATGAAAAACTGTTTTTT.

This chain's CDR3 is CATPLIPSYEQYF. In DNA form, the CDR3 reads TGTGCCACCCCCCTGATACCGAGCTACGAGCAGTACTTC. The chain links TRBV7-4 to TRBJ2-7; D gene uncertain. This CDR3 spans 13 amino acids. V gave up 10 bases and J gave up 3 bases, with 16 bases separating them. Per the germline V gene, CDR1 is SGHVT and CDR2 is SQSDAQ.

The CDR3 is CASSLYAPGQGFADTQYF. CDR3 sequence (DNA): TGTGCCAGCAGCTTATATGCTCCGGGACAGGGGTTTGCAGATACGCAGTATTTT. V is TRBV7-3 and J is TRBJ2-3, with TRBD1 matching 10 bases. Germline trimming cut 2 bases from V and 4 bases from J; bases unmatched to any gene: 12. Germline assignment: CDR1 SGHTA and CDR2 FQGTGA. CDR3 length: 18 amino acids.

The chain couples TRBV4-2 to TRBJ2-1, with TRBD2 matching 13 bases. The CDR3 sequence is 17 residues long. V lost 1 base to trimming and J lost 5 bases; unmatched junction nucleotides: 5. Germline V gene data show CDR1 as LGHNA and CDR2 as YNFKEQ. CDR3 residues: CASSQGPLAGGNNEQFF. CDR3 coding DNA: TGTGCCAGCAGCCAAGGTCCACTAGCGGGGGGGAACAATGAGCAGTTCTTC.